The 18 T cell receptor beta chains below all came from one sample that was sequenced in a study of patients and donors after allogeneic stem cell transplantation. MiXCR was run by TCRdb on the RT-PCR reads, yielding one entry per CDR3 protein. The sample lists 900,000 to 1,000,000 distinct CDR3 sequences, more than 15% seen once, with 6% in the top ten. Sequenced sample: blood, either unsorted or a sorted T cell fraction (not recorded which). The receptors here all came from a human donor who was either an allogeneic HSCT recipient or a stem cell or donor lymphocyte infusion donor (not recorded which). It is not recorded whose cells these are; they may come from a transplant donor.

This clonotype was seen ten or more times. This chain joins TRBV12-3 or TRBV12-4 and TRBJ1-3; D is unresolved. Trimming stripped 2 bases from V and 7 bases from J, with 0 bases between. CDR3 length: 10 residues. The DNA of the CDR3 is TGTGCCAGCAGTTTAAACACCATATATTTT. Protein sequence: CASSLNTIYF.

This clonotype has a single count. V gene TRBV5-1 combines with J gene TRBJ2-7; 8 nucleotides agree with TRBD1. Germline V gives CDR1 SGHRS, CDR2 YFSETQ. The CDR3 has 16 amino acids. Unmatched junction bases numbered 11, after V lost 4 bases and J lost 2 bases. For the CDR3, the DNA is TGCGCCAGCAGCCGGAGCCGGGACAGGTATACCTACGAGCAGTACTTC. Translated: CASSRSRDRYTYEQYF.

This clonotype came up many times. This rearrangement joins TRBV29-1 to TRBJ2-1, with 7 positions matching TRBD1. Germline CDR1 SQVTM, CDR2 ANQGSEA. There are 16 residues in the CDR3. J gave up 1 base and V 1 base, and 7 bases lay outside the gene matches. The CDR3 sequence: CSVEGNRGVSYNEQFF. The DNA of the CDR3 is TGCAGCGTTGAAGGCAACAGGGGAGTATCCTACAATGAGCAGTTCTTC.

In its sample, this clonotype was seen many times. The rearrangement uses TRBV12-3 or TRBV12-4 and TRBJ2-2; 10 bases are a match to TRBD1. V lost 7 bases and J lost 7; bases outside the gene matches: 6. The CDR3 loop spans 14 amino acids. Here the CDR3 reads CASNPGQGIGELFF. CDR3 DNA sequence: TGTGCCAGCAATCCGGGACAGGGGATCGGGGAGCTGTTTTTT.

The chain employs TRBV12-3 or TRBV12-4 and TRBJ2-7; D may be TRBD2 (5 bases). The CDR3 loop spans 14 amino acids. The ends were cut back, 0 bases at V and 4 bases at J, with 10 bases in the middle. For the CDR3, the DNA is TGTGCCAGCAGTTTAGCGGGAGCGGAGTACGAGCAGTACTTC. Its translation is CASSLAGAEYEQYF.

V is TRBV12-3 or TRBV12-4 and J is TRBJ2-3, with D hard to call. The CDR3 runs to 15 residues. V was pared by 5 bases and J by 3 bases, with 15 bases between. The CDR3 nucleotides read TGTGCCAGCAGTATACGGAACGCCGGGACAGATACGCAGTATTTT. It is translated as CASSIRNAGTDTQYF.

The chain couples TRBV5-1 to TRBJ1-5; 7 positions agree with TRBD1. CDR3 length: 16 residues. Per the germline V gene, CDR1 is SGHRS and CDR2 is YFSETQ. V lost 2 bases, J lost 6 bases, and 11 bases stayed unmatched. CDR3 DNA: TGCGCCAGCAGCTTAAAACCAACAGGGGTGGGTCAGCCCCAGCATTTT. Its protein product is CASSLKPTGVGQPQHF.

This clonotype was found a few times. This chain connects TRBV5-6 to TRBJ1-2; 10 bases match TRBD1. Trimming at V came to 5 bases and at J to 4 bases, leaving 5 bases not matched to a gene. The CDR3 spans 14 residues. Germline V lookup: CDR1 SGHDT, CDR2 YYEEEE. The CDR3 sequence: CASSDRGPGYGYTF. In nucleotides, the CDR3 is TGTGCCAGCAGTGACAGGGGGCCGGGCTATGGCTACACCTTC.

CDR3 loop: CASSGPGLSSYNEQFF. As DNA, the CDR3 is TGTGCCAGCAGTGGTCCGGGACTGAGCTCCTACAATGAGCAGTTCTTC. The rearrangement joins TRBV2 to TRBJ2-1; possible D gene TRBD2, 6 bases. Germline assignment: CDR1 SNHLY and CDR2 FYNNEI. V was shortened by 4 bases and J by 0 bases, with 13 bases between the two germline ends. This CDR3 region has 16 residues.

The chain is built from TRBV5-6 and TRBJ1-2; D is perhaps TRBD1 (6 bases). Germline V gene data show CDR1 as SGHDT and CDR2 as YYEEEE. V gave up 4 bases and J gave up 8 bases, with 21 bases separating them. The CDR3 sequence is 15 residues long. CDR3 DNA sequence: TGTGCCAGCAGCGCGCGACTCGGGGGGCCTCGAGGCTACACCTTC. Translated: CASSARLGGPRGYTF.

The CDR3 loop reads CASSFGRGVFLYEQYF. The CDR3, as DNA: TGTGCCAGCAGTTTCGGCAGGGGGGTATTTCTATACGAGCAGTACTTC. The chain couples TRBV12-3 or TRBV12-4 to TRBJ2-7; D perhaps matches TRBD1 (7 bases). The CDR3 length is 16 residues. V dropped 3 bases and J dropped 4 bases, with 19 bases sitting between them.

This clonotype came up many times. The rearrangement links TRBV5-1 to TRBJ2-3; D gene unclear. CDR3 length: 14 residues. From germline, CDR1 is SGHRS and CDR2 YFSETQ. V lost 0 bases to trimming and J lost 7 bases, with 12 bases between them. The CDR3 loop reads CASSLESSAHTQYF. The CDR3 DNA is TGCGCCAGCAGCTTGGAGAGCTCGGCCCATACGCAGTATTTT.

The sample holds many counts of this clonotype. The CDR3 DNA reads TGTGCCAGCAGCGCCAGGGTAGATACGCAGTATTTT. Encoded protein: CASSARVDTQYF. J is TRBJ2-3 and V is TRBV7-2; D possibly corresponds to TRBD1 (5 bases). Germline CDR1 reads SGHTA; CDR2 reads FQGNSA. V lost 5 bases and J 5 bases, leaving 8 bases between the germline ends. This CDR3 is 12 amino acids long. Looking up the rest from reference TRBV7-2 and TRBJ2-3 gives the full variable domain: GAGVSQSPSNKVTEKGKDVELRCDPISGHTALYWYRQSLGQGLEFLIYFQGNSAPDKSGLPSDRFSAERTGGSVSTLTIQRTQQEDSAVYLCASSARVDTQYFGPGTRLTVL.

The genes are TRBV6-5 and TRBJ2-1; no reliable D call. The V gene lost 1 base and the J gene lost 5 bases, with 12 bases spanning the gap. The CDR3 has 15 residues. Germline CDR1 reads MNHEY; CDR2 reads SVGAGI. The CDR3 reads CASSYFRAVNNEQFF. CDR3 coding DNA: TGTGCCAGCAGTTACTTTAGGGCAGTTAACAATGAGCAGTTCTTC.

The V and J genes are TRBV14 and TRBJ2-2; D ambiguous. Germline CDR1 SGHDN, CDR2 FVKESK. Trimming left V 1 base short and J 2 bases short, with 14 bases between. The CDR3 consists of 17 residues. The DNA of the CDR3 is TGTGCCAGCAGCCAAGCATTCTCTGTCCTTAACACCGGGGAGCTGTTTTTT. Translation: CASSQAFSVLNTGELFF.

This clonotype was counted a few times. The chain combines TRBV7-9 with TRBJ2-1, with 10 bases matching TRBD2. CDR1 and CDR2 (germline): SEHNR, FQNEAQ (reference sequence). V was pared by 0 bases and J by 7 bases, with 6 bases of the junction left unmatched. The CDR3 spans 16 residues. The CDR3: CASSLALTSGVNEQFF. The CDR3 nucleotides are TGTGCCAGCAGCTTAGCGCTCACTAGCGGGGTGAATGAGCAGTTCTTC.

The gene calls are TRBV6-1 and TRBJ2-1; D ambiguous. Germline CDR1 and CDR2: MNHNS and SASEGT. The CDR3 has 14 residues. Trimming left V 6 bases short and J 4 bases short, with 13 bases between. The CDR3 spells CASSHPYDYNEQFF. Here the CDR3 DNA reads TGTGCCAGCAGCCACCCCTACGATTACAATGAGCAGTTCTTC.

This chain uses TRBV7-3 with TRBJ2-1; no clear D gene. This CDR3 spans 15 amino acids. The germline V gene has CDR1 SGHTA and CDR2 FQGTGA. The ends were cut back, 3 bases at V and 6 bases at J, with 15 bases in the middle. This chain's CDR3 is CASSFTGSPGNEQFF. The CDR3 nucleotides read TGTGCCAGCAGCTTCACCGGGTCCCCCGGCAATGAGCAGTTCTTC.